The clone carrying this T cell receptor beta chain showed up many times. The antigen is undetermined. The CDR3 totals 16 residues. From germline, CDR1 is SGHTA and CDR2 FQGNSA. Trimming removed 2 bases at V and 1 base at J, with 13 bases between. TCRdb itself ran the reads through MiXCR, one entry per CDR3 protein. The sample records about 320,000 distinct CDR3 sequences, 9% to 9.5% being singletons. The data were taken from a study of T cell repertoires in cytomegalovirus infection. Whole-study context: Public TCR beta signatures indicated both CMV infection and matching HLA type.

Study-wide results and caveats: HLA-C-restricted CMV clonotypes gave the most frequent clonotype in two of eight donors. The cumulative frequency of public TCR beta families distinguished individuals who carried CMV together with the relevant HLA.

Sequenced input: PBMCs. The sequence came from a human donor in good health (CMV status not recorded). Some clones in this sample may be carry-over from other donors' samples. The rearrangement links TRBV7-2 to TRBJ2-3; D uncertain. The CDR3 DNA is TGTGCCAGCAGCTTACATATATCTTTCGGCACAGATACGCAGTATTTT. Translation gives CASSLHISFGTDTQYF.